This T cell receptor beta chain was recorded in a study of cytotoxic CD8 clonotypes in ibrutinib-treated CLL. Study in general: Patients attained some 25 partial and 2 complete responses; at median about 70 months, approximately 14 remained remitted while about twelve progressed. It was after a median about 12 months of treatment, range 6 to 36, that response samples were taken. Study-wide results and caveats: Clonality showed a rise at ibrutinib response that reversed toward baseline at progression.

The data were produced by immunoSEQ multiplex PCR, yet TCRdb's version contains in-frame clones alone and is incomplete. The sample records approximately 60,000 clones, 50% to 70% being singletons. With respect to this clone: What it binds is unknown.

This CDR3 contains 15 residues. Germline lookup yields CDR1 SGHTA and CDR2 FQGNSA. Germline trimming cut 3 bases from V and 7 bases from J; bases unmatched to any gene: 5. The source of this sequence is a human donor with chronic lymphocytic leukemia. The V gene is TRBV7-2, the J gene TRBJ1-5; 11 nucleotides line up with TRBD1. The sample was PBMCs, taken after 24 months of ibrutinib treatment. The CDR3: CASSLDRGLGQPQHF. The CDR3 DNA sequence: TGTGCCAGCAGCTTGGACAGGGGGCTCGGGCAGCCCCAGCATTTT.